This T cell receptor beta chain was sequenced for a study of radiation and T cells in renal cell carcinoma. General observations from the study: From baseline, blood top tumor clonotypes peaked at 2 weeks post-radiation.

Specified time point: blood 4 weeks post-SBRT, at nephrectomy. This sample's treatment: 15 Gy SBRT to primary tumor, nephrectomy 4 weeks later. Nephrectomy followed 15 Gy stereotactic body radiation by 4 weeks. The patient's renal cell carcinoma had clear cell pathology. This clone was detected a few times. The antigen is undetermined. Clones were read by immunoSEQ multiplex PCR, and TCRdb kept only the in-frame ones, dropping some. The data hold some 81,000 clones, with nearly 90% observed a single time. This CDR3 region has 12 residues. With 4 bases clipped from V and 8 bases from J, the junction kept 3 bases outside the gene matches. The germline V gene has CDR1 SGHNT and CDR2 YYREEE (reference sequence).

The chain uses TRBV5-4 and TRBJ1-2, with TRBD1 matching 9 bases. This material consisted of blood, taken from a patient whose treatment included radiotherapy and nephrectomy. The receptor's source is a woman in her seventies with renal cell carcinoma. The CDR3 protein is CASSRTGEGYTF. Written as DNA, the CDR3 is TGTGCCAGCAGCAGGACAGGGGAAGGCTACACCTTC.